Described below is a single T cell receptor (beta chain) sequence and its context. This receptor's antigen is unknown. No base quality information exists; no much larger clone differs at one position. This entry belongs to a study of blood T cell repertoires in COVID-19 (TCRdb year 2020). Broadly, across the study: Samples from collaborators originated in the United States, Italy and Spain and spanned both the acute and convalescent phases of COVID-19. The material from the prospective study consisted of cDNA or gDNA derived from T cells, B-cell-depleted T cells, or PBMCs. Subjects who had been exposed to COVID-19, were actively infected with it, or had recovered from it provided the deeply sampled blood TCRbeta repertoires that made up the dataset. A freely available public database, intended as a resource for researchers studying the immune response to SARS-CoV-2, is where the repertoires were released. Samples were obtained from the ongoing ImmuneRACE study (first 160 participants) and from over 1,000 subjects provided by 6 global collaborators. The sample metadata nearly always contained a de-identified subject ID, COVID-19 status, age in years and sex. Where available, HLA class I and class II types were taken from metadata supplied by the sample provider and were not determined by assay-based typing.

The paper as a whole reports these results and caveats: The amount of clinical and demographic metadata varied by source and participant and was provided uncurated.

Enrolling through a virtual design, the prospective study's participants ranged in age from roughly 18 to 89 years and lived across some 23 United States geographic areas. To assign participants to cohorts, the prospective study relied on clinical history that participants themselves reported in a screening survey and a study questionnaire. In the prospective study, mobile phlebotomists collected whole blood, serum and a nasopharyngeal or oropharyngeal swab from each participant. Over an approximately 2-month period, participants in the prospective study had the option of providing additional blood draws and questionnaires. Prospective study blood samples were shipped either frozen or at room temperature before DNA extraction. Inclusive of the bounding cysteine and phenylalanine, the CDR3 is 12 residues long. The retained sequence is limited to the CDR3, 36 bases, with the frame set at the first base. Trimmed from V: 8 bases; trimmed from J: 6 bases; junction bases lacking a gene match: 5. For CDR1 and CDR2, the germline V gene lists MDHEN and SYDVKM.

TCRbeta CDR3 regions were amplified from genomic DNA using the immunoSEQ Assay, a bias-controlled multiplex PCR. In the original analysis: The number of nucleated cells in each sample was estimated by amplification of reference gene primers within the assay. Sequence reads were collapsed and filtered to measure the absolute abundance of every unique TCRbeta CDR3 rearrangement. For each sample, productive Simpson clonality was calculated by taking the square root of Simpson's diversity index across productive rearrangements. In TCRdb, the immuneACCESS table is reduced to in-frame sequences with V and J assigned. These tables do not hold every clone; where another copy was compared, an unresolved V gene accounts for under half, and the others remain unexplained. From that table come the V and J calls and clone size; the DNA was used to work out D and trimming. The sample has approximately 220,000 clones on record, about 86% of them singletons. The leading ten clones occupy under 1.5% of the sample.

This receptor was obtained from a woman between 35 and 50 years old with acute COVID-19. The chain is assembled from TRBV28 and TRBJ2-7; 9 bases in the junction line up with TRBD2. The sample consisted of PBMCs or T cells enriched from blood (not recorded which). The CDR3 has the sequence CASLGLAAEQYF. The sequenced DNA is TGTGCCAGCTTGGGACTAGCAGCCGAGCAGTACTTC.